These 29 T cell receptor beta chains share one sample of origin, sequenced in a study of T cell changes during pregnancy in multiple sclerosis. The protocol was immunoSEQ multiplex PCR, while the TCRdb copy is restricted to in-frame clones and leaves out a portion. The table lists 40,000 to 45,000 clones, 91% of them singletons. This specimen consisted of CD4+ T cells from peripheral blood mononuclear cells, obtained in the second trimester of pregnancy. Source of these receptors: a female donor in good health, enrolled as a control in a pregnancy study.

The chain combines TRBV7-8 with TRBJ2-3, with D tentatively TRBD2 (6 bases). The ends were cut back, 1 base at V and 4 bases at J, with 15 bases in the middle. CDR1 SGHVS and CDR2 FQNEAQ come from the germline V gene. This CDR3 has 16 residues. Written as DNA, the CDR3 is TGTGCCAGCAGCTTAGTGGGCGGCGGGATGGCAGATACGCAGTATTTT. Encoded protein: CASSLVGGGMADTQYF.

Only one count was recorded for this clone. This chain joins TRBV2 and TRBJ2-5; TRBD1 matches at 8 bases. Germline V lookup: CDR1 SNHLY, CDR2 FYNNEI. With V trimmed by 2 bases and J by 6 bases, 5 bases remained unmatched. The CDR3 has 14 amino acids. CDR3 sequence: CASSEQGARKTQYF. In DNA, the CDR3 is TGTGCCAGCAGTGAACAGGGGGCGAGAAAGACCCAGTACTTC.

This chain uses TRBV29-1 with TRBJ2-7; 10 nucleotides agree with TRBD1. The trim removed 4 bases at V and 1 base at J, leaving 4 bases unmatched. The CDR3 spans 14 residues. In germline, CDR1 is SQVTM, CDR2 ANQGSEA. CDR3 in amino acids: CSVAPGQGSYEQYF. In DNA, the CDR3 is TGCAGCGTTGCGCCGGGACAGGGGTCCTACGAGCAGTACTTC.

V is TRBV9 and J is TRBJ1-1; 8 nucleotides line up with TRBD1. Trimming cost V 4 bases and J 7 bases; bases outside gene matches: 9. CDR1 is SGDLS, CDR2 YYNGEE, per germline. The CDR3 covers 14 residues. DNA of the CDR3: TGTGCCAGCAGCAGTCGGACAGGGCTGTTTGAAGCTTTCTTT. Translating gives CASSSRTGLFEAFF.

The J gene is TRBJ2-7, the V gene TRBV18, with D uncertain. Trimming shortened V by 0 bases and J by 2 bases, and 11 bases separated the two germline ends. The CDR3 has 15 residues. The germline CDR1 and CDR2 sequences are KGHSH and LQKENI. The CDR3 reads CASSPPNSQAYEQYF. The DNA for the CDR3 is TGTGCCAGCTCACCACCAAACAGCCAAGCCTACGAGCAGTACTTC.

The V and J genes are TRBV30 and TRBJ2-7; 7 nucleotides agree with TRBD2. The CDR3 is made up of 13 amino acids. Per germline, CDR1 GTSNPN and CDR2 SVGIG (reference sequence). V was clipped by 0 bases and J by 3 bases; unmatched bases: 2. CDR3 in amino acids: CAWSVQRGYEQYF. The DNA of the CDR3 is TGTGCCTGGAGTGTCCAGCGGGGCTACGAGCAGTACTTC.

CDR3 sequence: CASSEGQGARATQYF. The DNA of the CDR3 is TGTGCCAGCAGTGAAGGGCAGGGGGCCCGAGCGACCCAGTACTTC. The J gene is TRBJ2-5, the V gene TRBV2; 8 bases map to TRBD1. Germline V gives CDR1 SNHLY, CDR2 FYNNEI. The CDR3 length is 15 residues. The junction had 8 bases not matched to a gene; V was cut back by 1 base and J by 7 bases.

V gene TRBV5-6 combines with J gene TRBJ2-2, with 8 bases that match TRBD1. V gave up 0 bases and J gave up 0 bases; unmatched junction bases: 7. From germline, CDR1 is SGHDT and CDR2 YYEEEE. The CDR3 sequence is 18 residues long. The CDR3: CASSLDRSRGPNTGELFF. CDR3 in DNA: TGTGCCAGCAGCTTGGATCGCTCCAGGGGGCCGAACACCGGGGAGCTGTTTTTT.

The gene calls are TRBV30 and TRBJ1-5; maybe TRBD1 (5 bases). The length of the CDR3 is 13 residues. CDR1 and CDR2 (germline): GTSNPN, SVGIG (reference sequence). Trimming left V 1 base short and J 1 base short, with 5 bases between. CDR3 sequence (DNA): TGTGCCTGGAGTGGACAGAGCAATCAGCCCCAGCATTTT. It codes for CAWSGQSNQPQHF.

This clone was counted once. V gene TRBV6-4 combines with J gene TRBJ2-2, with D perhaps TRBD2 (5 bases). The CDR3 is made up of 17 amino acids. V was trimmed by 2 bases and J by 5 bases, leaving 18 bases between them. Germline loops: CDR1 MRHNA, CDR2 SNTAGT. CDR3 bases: TGTGCCAGCAGTGACGGTTTTAGTGGAGGCGGGACCGGGGAGCTGTTTTTT. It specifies CASSDGFSGGGTGELFF.

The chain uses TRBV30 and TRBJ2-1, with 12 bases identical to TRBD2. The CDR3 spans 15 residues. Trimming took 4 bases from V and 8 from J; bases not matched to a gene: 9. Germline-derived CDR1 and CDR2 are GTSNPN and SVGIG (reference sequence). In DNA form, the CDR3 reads TGTGCCTGGAACCTACTAGCGGGAGGTACAGATGAGCAGTTCTTC. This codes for CAWNLLAGGTDEQFF.

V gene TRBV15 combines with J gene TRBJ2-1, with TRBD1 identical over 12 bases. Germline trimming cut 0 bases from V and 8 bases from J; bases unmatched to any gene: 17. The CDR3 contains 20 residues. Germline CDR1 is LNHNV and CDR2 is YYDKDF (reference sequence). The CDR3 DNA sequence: TGTGCCACCAGCAGAGATCAAATTACCCAGGGACAGGGGGCGAGCGATGAGCAGTTCTTC. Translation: CATSRDQITQGQGASDEQFF.

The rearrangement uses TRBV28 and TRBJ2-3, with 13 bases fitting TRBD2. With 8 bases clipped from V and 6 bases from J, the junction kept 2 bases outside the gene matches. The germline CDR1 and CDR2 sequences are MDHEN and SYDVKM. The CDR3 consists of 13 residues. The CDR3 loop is CASATSGRDTQYF. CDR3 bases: TGTGCCAGCGCGACTAGCGGGAGGGATACGCAGTATTTT. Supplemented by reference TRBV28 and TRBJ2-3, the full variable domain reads DVKVTQSSRYLVKRTGEKVFLECVQDMDHENMFWYRQDPGLGLRLIYFSYDVKMKEKGDIPEGYSVSREKKERFSLILESASTNQTSMYLCASATSGRDTQYFGPGTRLTVL.

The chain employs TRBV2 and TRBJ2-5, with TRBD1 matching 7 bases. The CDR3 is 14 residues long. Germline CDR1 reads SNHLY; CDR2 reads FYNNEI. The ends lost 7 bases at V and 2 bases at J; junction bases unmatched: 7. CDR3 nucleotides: TGTGCCAGCATGAGGGGACAGTCTCAAGAGACCCAGTACTTC. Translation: CASMRGQSQETQYF.

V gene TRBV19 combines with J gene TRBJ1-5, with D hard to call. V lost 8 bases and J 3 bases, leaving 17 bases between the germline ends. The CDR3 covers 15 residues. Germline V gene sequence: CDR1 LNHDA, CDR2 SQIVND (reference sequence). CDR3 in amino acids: CASHLSLNFNQPQHF. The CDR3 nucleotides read TGTGCCAGTCACTTAAGTCTCAATTTCAATCAGCCCCAGCATTTT.

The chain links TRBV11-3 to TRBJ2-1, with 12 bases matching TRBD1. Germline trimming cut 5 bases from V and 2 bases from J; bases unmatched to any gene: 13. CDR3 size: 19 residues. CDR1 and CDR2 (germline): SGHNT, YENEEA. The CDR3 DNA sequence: TGTGCCAGCAGCGCTACGGGACAGGGGGCGAAATTGACCTACAATGAGCAGTTCTTC. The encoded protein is CASSATGQGAKLTYNEQFF.

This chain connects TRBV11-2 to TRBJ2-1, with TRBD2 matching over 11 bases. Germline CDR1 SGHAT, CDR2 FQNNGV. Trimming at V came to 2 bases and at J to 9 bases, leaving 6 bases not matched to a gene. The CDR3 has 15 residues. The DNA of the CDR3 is TGTGCCAGCAGCTTAATAGCGGGGGGGCTTTTTGAGCAGTTCTTC. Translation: CASSLIAGGLFEQFF. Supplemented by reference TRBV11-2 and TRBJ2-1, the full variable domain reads EAGVAQSPRYKIIEKRQSVAFWCNPISGHATLYWYQQILGQGPKLLIQFQNNGVVDDSQLPKDRFSAERLKGVDSTLKIQPAKLEDSAVYLCASSLIAGGLFEQFFGPGTRLTVL.

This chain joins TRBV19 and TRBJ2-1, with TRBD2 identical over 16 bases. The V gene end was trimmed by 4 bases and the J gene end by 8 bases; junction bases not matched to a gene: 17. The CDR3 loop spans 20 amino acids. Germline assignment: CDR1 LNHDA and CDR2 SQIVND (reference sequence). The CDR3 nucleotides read TGTGCCAGTAGTAAGGGACTAGCGGGGGGGCGAGGGTTTGGTGGTGATGAGCAGTTCTTC. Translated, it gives CASSKGLAGGRGFGGDEQFF.

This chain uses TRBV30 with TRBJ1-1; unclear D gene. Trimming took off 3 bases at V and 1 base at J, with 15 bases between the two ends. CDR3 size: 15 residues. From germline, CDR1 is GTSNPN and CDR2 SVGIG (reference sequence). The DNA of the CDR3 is TGTGCCTGGAGCTACCGGGTCCAAGGGAACACTGAAGCTTTCTTT. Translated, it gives CAWSYRVQGNTEAFF.

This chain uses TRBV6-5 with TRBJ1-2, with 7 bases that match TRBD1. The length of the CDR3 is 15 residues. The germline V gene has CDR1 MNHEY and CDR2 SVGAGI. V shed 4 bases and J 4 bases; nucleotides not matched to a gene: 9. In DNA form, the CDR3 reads TGTGCCAGCAGTTCGGGACAGCCGATCCGCTATGGCTACACCTTC. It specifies CASSSGQPIRYGYTF.

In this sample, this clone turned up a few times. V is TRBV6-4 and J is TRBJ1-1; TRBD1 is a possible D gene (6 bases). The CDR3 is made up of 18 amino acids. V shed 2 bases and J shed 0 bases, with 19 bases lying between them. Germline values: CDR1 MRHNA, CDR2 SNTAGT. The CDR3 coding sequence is TGTGCCAGCAGTGACGGGAGGGGGGGACGACGCATGAACACTGAAGCTTTCTTT. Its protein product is CASSDGRGGRRMNTEAFF.

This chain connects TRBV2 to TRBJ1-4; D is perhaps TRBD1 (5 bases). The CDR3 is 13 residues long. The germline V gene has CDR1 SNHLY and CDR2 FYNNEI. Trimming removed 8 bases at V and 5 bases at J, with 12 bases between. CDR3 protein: CASGLGLNEKLFF. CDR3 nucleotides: TGTGCCAGCGGTCTGGGGCTAAATGAAAAACTGTTTTTT. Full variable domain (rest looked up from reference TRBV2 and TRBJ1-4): EPEVTQTPSHQVTQMGQEVILRCVPISNHLYFYWYRQILGQKVEFLVSFYNNEISEKSEIFDDQFSVERPDGSNFTLKIRSTKLEDSAMYFCASGLGLNEKLFFGSGTQLSVL.

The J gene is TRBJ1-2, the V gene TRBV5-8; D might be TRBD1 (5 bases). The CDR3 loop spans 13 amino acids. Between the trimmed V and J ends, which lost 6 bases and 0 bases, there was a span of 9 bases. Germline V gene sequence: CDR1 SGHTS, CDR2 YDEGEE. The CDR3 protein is CASTPDTNYGYTF. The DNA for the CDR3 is TGTGCCAGCACCCCGGACACTAACTATGGCTACACCTTC.

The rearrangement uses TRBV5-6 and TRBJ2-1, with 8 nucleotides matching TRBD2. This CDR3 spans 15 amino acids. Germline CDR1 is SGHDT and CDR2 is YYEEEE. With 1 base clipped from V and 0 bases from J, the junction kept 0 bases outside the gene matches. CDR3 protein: CASSLTSGSYNEQFF. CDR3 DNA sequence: TGTGCCAGCAGCTTGACTAGCGGCTCCTACAATGAGCAGTTCTTC.

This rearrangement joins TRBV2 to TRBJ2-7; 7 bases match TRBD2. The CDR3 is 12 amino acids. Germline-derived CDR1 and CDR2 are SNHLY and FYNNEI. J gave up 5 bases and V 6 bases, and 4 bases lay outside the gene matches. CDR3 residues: CASRGTIDEQYF. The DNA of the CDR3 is TGTGCCAGCAGAGGGACTATAGACGAGCAGTACTTC.

The CDR3 reads CAISESAADTQYF. The DNA for the CDR3 is TGTGCCATCAGTGAGTCGGCCGCAGATACGCAGTATTTT. The V call is TRBV10-3, the J call TRBJ2-3, with D unclear. V was shortened by 0 bases and J by 4 bases, with 5 bases between the two germline ends. The CDR3 length is 13 residues. Germline CDR1 reads ENHRY; CDR2 reads SYGVKD.

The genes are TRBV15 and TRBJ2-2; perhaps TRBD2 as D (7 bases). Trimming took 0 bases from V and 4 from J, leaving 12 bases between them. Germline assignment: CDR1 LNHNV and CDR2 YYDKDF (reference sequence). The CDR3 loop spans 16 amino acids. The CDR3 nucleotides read TGTGCCACCAGCAGAGATCTGGGGGGGCCCACCGGGGAGCTGTTTTTT. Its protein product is CATSRDLGGPTGELFF.

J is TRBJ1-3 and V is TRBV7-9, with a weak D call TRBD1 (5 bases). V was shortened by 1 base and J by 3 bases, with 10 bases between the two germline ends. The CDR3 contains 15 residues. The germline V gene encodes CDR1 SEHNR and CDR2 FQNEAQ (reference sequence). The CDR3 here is CASSLVIGDGNTIYF. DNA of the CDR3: TGTGCCAGCAGCTTAGTCATAGGGGATGGAAACACCATATATTTT.

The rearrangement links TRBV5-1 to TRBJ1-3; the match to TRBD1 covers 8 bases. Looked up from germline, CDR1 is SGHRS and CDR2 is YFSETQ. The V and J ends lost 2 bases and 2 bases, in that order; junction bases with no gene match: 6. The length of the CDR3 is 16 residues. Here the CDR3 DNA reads TGCGCCAGCAGCTTCCTGGGACAGGAGACTGGAAACACCATATATTTT. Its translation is CASSFLGQETGNTIYF.